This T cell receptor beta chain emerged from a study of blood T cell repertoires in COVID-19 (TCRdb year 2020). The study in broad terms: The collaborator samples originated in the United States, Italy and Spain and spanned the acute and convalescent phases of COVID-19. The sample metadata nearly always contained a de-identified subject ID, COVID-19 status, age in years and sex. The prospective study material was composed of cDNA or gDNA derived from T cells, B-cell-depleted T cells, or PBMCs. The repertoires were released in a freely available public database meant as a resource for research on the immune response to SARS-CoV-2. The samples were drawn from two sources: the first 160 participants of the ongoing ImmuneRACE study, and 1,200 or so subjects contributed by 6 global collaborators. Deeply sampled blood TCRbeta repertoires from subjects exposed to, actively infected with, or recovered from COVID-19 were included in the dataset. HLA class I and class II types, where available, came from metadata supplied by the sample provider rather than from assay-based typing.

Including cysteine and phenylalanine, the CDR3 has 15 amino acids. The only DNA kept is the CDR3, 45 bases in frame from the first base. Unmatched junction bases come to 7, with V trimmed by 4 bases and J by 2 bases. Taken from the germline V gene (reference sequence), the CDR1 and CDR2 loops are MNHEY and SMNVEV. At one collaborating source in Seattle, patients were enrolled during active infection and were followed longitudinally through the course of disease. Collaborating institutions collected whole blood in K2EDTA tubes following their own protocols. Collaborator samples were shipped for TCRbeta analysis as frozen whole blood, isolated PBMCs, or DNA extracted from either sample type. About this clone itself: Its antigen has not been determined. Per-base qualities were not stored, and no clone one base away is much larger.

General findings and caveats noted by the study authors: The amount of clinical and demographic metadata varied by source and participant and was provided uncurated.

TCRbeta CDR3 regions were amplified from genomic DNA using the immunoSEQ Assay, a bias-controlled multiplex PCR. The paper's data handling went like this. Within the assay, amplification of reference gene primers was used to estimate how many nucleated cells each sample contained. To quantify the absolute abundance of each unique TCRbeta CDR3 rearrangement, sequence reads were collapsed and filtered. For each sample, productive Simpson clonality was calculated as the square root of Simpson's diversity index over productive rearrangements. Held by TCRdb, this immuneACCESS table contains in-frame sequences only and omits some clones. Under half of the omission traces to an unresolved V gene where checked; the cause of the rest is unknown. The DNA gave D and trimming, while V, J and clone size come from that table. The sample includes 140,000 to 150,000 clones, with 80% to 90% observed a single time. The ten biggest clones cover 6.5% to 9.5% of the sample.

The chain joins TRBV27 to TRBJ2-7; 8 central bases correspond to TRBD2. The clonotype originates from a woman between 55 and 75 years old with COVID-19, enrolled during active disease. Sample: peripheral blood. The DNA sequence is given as TGTGCCAGCAGTTATGGGTCGGGGGGGACCTACGAGCAGTACTTC. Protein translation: CASSYGSGGTYEQYF.